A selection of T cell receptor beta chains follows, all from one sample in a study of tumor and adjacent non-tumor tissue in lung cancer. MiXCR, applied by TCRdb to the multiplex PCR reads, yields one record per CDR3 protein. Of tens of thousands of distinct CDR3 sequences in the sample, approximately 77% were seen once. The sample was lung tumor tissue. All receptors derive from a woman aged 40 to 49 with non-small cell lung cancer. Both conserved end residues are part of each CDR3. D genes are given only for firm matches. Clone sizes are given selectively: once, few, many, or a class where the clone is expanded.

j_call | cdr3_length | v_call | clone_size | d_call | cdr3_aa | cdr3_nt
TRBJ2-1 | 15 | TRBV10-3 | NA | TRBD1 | CAISSRQGVRNEQFF | TGTGCCATCTCAAGTAGACAGGGAGTTAGAAATGAGCAGTTCTTC
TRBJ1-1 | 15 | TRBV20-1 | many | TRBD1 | CSAPDRVHMNTEAFF | TGCAGTGCCCCCGACAGGGTTCATATGAACACTGAAGCTTTCTTT
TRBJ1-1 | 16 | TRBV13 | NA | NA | CASSSGEGLGNTEAFF | TGTGCCAGTAGCTCGGGAGAGGGGCTTGGGAACACTGAAGCTTTCTTT
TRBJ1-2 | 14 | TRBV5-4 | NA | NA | CASSPGRMDYGYTF | TGTGCCAGCAGCCCGGGCCGAATGGACTATGGATACACCTTC
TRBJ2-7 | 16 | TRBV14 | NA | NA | CASSQYRGRGTDEQYF | TGTGCCAGCAGCCAATATAGGGGGAGAGGGACGGATGAGCAGTACTTC
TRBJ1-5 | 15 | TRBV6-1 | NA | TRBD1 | CPSSREGGSDQPQHF | TGTCCCAGCAGCCGTGAAGGGGGCTCGGATCAGCCCCAGCATTTT
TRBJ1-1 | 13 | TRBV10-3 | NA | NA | CTINEIARSGAFF | TGTACCATCAATGAAATTGCTCGTTCTGGAGCTTTCTTT
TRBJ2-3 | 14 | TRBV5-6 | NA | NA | CASKGGLGTDTQYF | TGTGCCAGCAAGGGGGGCTTGGGGACAGATACGCAGTATTTT
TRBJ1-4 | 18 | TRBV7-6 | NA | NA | CASSYRTPARATNEKLFF | TGTGCCAGCAGTTACAGGACCCCCGCACGTGCAACTAATGAAAAACTGTTTTTT
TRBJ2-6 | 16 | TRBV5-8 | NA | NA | CTSSLGSFSGANVLTF | TGTACCAGCAGCTTGGGTTCGTTCTCTGGGGCCAACGTCCTGACTTTC
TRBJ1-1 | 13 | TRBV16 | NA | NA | CASSQGANTESFF | TGTGCCAGCAGCCAGGGGGCGAACACTGAATCTTTCTTT
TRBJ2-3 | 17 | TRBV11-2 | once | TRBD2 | CTIRLVGGGESTDTQYF | TGTACCATCAGATTAGTTGGCGGGGGGGAAAGCACAGATACGCAGTATTTT
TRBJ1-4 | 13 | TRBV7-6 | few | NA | CASSLREHEKLFF | TGTGCCAGCAGCCTCCGGGAACATGAAAAACTGTTTTTT
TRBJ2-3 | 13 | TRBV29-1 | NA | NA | CRGQGTTTDTQYF | TGCAGGGGACAAGGGACAACCACAGATACGCAGTATTTT
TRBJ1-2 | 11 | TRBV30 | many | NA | CAWRADYGYTF | TGTGCCTGGAGAGCAGACTATGGCTACACCTTC
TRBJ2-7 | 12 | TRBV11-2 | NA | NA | CASSLEWVKQYF | TGTGCCAGCAGCTTGGAGTGGGTCAAGCAGTACTTC
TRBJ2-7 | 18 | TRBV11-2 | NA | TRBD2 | CANRSRIVTSGGLREQYF | TGTGCCAACAGGTCGCGCATCGTAACTAGCGGGGGACTAAGGGAGCAGTACTTC
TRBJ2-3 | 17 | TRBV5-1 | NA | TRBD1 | CTSNSTSPGQGTDTQYF | TGCACCAGTAACTCTACTTCCCCGGGACAGGGGACAGATACGCAGTATTTT
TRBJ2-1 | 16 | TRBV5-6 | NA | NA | CASSPHWGVVGNELFF | TGTGCCAGCAGCCCGCACTGGGGGGTTGTTGGCAATGAGCTGTTCTTC
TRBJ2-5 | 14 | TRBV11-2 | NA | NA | CASSLHLDYETQYF | TGTGCCAGCAGCTTACACCTAGACTATGAGACCCAGTACTTC
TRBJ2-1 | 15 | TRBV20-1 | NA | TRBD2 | CSPIVSGGWDNEQFF | TGCAGTCCTATAGTAAGCGGGGGTTGGGACAATGAGCAGTTCTTC
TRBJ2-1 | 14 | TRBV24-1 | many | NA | CATSDSQGYNEQFF | TGTGCCACCAGTGATTCACAGGGTTACAATGAGCAGTTCTTC
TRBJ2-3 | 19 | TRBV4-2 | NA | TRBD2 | CACSQVYGTSGSIPDTQYF | TGTGCCTGCAGCCAAGTTTACGGGACTAGCGGGAGTATTCCAGATACGCAGTATTTT
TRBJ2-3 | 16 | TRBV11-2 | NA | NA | CASSIVSSASTDTQYF | TGTGCCAGCAGTATAGTGTCTAGCGCTAGCACAGATACGCAGTATTTT
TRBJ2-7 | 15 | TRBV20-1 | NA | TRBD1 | CSARSNRGLTYKHYF | TGCAGTGCTAGGTCCAACAGGGGATTGACCTACAAGCATTACTTC
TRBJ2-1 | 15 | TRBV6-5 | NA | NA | CASSYRASVVNERFF | TGTGCCAGCAGTTACAGGGCGAGTGTTGTCAATGAGCGGTTCTTC
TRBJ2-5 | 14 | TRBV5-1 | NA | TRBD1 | CTSSWDRVKEAQYF | TGCACCAGCAGCTGGGACAGGGTGAAAGAGGCCCAGTACTTC
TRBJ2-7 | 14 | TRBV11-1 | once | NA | CAISKIGSAFGQYF | TGTGCCATCAGCAAAATCGGGAGTGCGTTCGGGCAGTACTTC
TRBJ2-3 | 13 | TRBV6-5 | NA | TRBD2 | CACSLRAGDTQYF | TGTGCCTGTAGTTTGAGAGCGGGGGATACGCAGTATTTT
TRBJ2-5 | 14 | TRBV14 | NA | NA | CASNQDDFLETQYF | TGTGCCAGCAACCAAGACGATTTCCTCGAGACACAGTACTTC
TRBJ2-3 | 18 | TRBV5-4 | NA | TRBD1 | CASSLAPLRTGDTDTQYF | TGTGCCAGTAGCTTGGCCCCCTTAAGGACAGGGGACACAGATACGCAGTATTTT
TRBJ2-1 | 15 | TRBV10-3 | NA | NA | CAISVLRTSYNEQFF | TGTGCCATCAGCGTGTTGCGGACTTCCTACAATGAGCAGTTCTTC
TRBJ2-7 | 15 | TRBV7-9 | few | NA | CASGVGRTVSYEQYF | TGTGCCAGCGGTGTGGGACGGACAGTCTCCTACGAGCAGTACTTC
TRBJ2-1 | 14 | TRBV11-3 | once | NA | CASNTTRGEYEQFF | TGTGCCAGCAACACAACAAGGGGTGAGTATGAGCAGTTCTTC
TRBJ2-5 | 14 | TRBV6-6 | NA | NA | CASRAGGAREAQYF | TGTGCCAGCAGAGCAGGGGGCGCCCGGGAGGCCCAGTACTTC
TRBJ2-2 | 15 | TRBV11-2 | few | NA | CASSPLSGNTGELFF | TGTGCCAGCAGCCCCCTGTCAGGGAACACCGGGGAGTTGTTTTTT
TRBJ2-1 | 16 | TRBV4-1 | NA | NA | CASNQDFSGSYNKQLF | TGCGCCAGCAACCAAGATTTCTCAGGATCCTACAATAAGCAGCTCTTC
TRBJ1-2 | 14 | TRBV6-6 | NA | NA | CAGSLGEIGYGHTF | TGTGCCGGCAGTTTGGGGGAAATCGGCTATGGCCACACCTTC
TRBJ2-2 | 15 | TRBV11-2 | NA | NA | CANSPENQNTGELFF | TGTGCCAATAGCCCCGAAAATCAGAACACCGGGGAGCTATTTTTT
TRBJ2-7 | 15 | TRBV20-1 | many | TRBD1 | CSARDWDRSPYEQYF | TGCAGTGCTAGAGATTGGGACAGGTCCCCCTACGAGCAGTACTTC
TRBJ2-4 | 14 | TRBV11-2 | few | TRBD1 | CASNRTGTENIQYF | TGTGCCAGCAACCGAACCGGGACAGAAAACATTCAGTACTTT
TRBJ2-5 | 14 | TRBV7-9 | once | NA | CASGLNQGRETQYF | TGTGCCAGCGGCCTAAACCAGGGGCGGGAGACCCAGTACTTC